One sample yielded the 25 T cell receptor beta chains listed below, sequenced in a study of shared clonotypes between healthy human individuals. TCRdb's table, derived via immunoSEQ multiplex PCR, lists solely in-frame clones and lacks some. The sample records about 2.3 million clones, just over 90% being singletons. What was sequenced was naive CD4+ T cells from PBMCs. Subset in this sample: CD45RA+ positively selected. All receptors come from a young man in good health. Some clones in this sample may be carry-over from other donors' samples.

The chain links TRBV7-2 to TRBJ2-1; no clear D gene. V was pared by 6 bases and J by 5 bases, with 11 bases between. There are 13 residues in the CDR3. Per the germline V gene, CDR1 is SGHTA and CDR2 is FQGNSA. The DNA for the CDR3 is TGTGCCAGCAGGTCCATTTCCCACAATGAGCAGTTCTTC. It specifies CASRSISHNEQFF.

The V call is TRBV7-2, the J call TRBJ2-1, with a tentative D call TRBD2 (6 bases). V dropped 5 bases and J dropped 7 bases, with 12 bases sitting between them. The CDR3 has 13 amino acids. Germline CDR1 is SGHTA and CDR2 is FQGNSA. Here the CDR3 reads CASSIGTLNEQFF. CDR3 DNA: TGTGCCAGCAGCATCGGGACTCTTAATGAGCAGTTCTTC.

The chain joins TRBV29-1 to TRBJ2-5; D call uncertain. The DNA end is more similar to TRBJ2-7, so the J call may be wrong. Germline V gene sequence: CDR1 SQVTM, CDR2 ANQGSEA. The length of the CDR3 is 12 residues. As DNA, the CDR3 is TGCAGCGTTGAGACGGCTGCCTACGAGCAGTACTTC. Protein: CSVETAAYEQYF.

The CDR3 region has the DNA TGTGCCAGCAGCTCCGCCCGTGGGGCCAACGTCCTGACTTTC. Residues: CASSSARGANVLTF. This rearrangement joins TRBV7-2 to TRBJ2-6, with unresolved D. CDR3 length: 14 residues. The V gene's germline CDR1 is SGHTA and CDR2 FQGNSA. V lost 4 bases to trimming and J lost 3 bases, with 7 bases between them.

The chain links TRBV7-6 to TRBJ2-3; 8 positions match TRBD2. CDR1 and CDR2 from the germline V gene are SGHVS and FNYEAQ. The V and J ends lost 6 bases and 3 bases, in that order; junction bases with no gene match: 8. The CDR3 covers 15 residues. The CDR3 loop is CASSSSGGRTDTQYF. DNA of the CDR3: TGTGCCAGCAGTTCGAGTGGCGGGAGGACAGATACGCAGTATTTT.

The CDR3, as DNA: TGCGCCAGCAGCTTGGCCGTCGGGGGTGGGGATACGCAGTATTTT. Protein sequence: CASSLAVGGGDTQYF. The chain joins TRBV5-1 to TRBJ2-3, with D tentatively TRBD2 (6 bases). CDR3 length: 15 amino acids. Germline-derived CDR1 and CDR2 are SGHRS and YFSETQ. With 0 bases removed from V and 6 bases from J, the gap between germline ends came to 14 bases.

This chain links TRBV21-1 with TRBJ1-1; the D segment call TRBD1 is taken from the table without a DNA check. TRBV21-1 is annotated as a pseudogene. This CDR3 spans 16 amino acids. The CDR3 DNA is TGTGCCAGCAGCAACCCGAAGACAGGGGTGGCCACTGAAGCTTTCTTT. Translation gives CASSNPKTGVATEAFF.

CDR3 amino acids: CASSEPGLYRTGELFF. The CDR3 nucleotides are TGTGCCAGCAGTGAACCCGGTCTCTACCGCACCGGGGAGCTGTTTTTT. This chain joins TRBV2 and TRBJ2-2; D is uncertain. Trimming stripped 2 bases from V and 4 bases from J, with 14 bases between. The germline CDR1 and CDR2 sequences are SNHLY and FYNNEI. This CDR3 has 16 residues.

The gene calls are TRBV7-2 and TRBJ1-5; 8 bases line up with TRBD1. This CDR3 spans 14 amino acids. Trimming at V came to 5 bases and at J to 2 bases, leaving 2 bases not matched to a gene. Germline V gene sequence: CDR1 SGHTA, CDR2 FQGNSA. The CDR3 region has the DNA TGTGCCAGCAGCCAGACAGGGGGCAATCAGCCCCAGCATTTT. This sequence encodes CASSQTGGNQPQHF.

The chain joins TRBV4-1 to TRBJ2-7; 11 positions match TRBD2. The CDR3 is made up of 15 amino acids. The germline V gene encodes CDR1 MGHRA and CDR2 YSYEKL. V was pared by 3 bases and J by 4 bases, with 5 bases of the junction left unmatched. Written as DNA, the CDR3 is TGCGCCAGCAGCCAGAGGACTAGCGGGCTATACGAGCAGTACTTC. Encoded protein: CASSQRTSGLYEQYF.

This chain links TRBV9 with TRBJ2-3; 7 positions match TRBD2. Germline V gene sequence: CDR1 SGDLS, CDR2 YYNGEE. CDR3 length equals 15 residues. J gave up 3 bases and V 3 bases, and 7 bases lay outside the gene matches. CDR3 sequence: CASSARLAGTDTQYF. CDR3 DNA: TGTGCCAGCAGCGCGAGACTAGCTGGGACAGATACGCAGTATTTT.

The rearrangement uses TRBV21-1 and TRBJ1-1; TRBD1, as called in the table, went unchecked against the DNA. TRBV21-1 is noted as a pseudogene. The CDR3 consists of 16 residues. The CDR3: CASSKEGQYMNTEAFF. Written as DNA, the CDR3 is TGTGCCAGCAGCAAAGAGGGACAGTATATGAACACTGAAGCTTTCTTT.

This sequence joins TRBV19 and TRBJ2-3; 7 bases are shared with TRBD2. The CDR3 is 15 residues long. The V gene's germline CDR1 is LNHDA and CDR2 SQIVND (reference sequence). Trimming removed 5 bases from V and 0 bases from J; junction bases left unmatched: 5. This CDR3 is CASSAPGGSTDTQYF. CDR3 nucleotides: TGTGCCAGTAGTGCCCCCGGGGGGAGCACAGATACGCAGTATTTT.

The rearrangement uses TRBV5-1 and TRBJ2-5; no firm D call. V was shortened by 0 bases and J by 1 base, with 13 bases between the two germline ends. Germline V gives CDR1 SGHRS, CDR2 YFSETQ. The CDR3 length is 16 residues. CDR3 loop: CASSLGSTDPQETQYF. The CDR3 DNA sequence: TGCGCCAGCAGCTTGGGGTCGACGGACCCCCAAGAGACCCAGTACTTC.

This clone appeared a single time. The chain has TRBV18 and TRBJ1-1; no clear D gene. Trimming took 0 bases from V and 5 from J, leaving 13 bases between them. Germline assignment: CDR1 KGHSH and CDR2 LQKENI. The CDR3 has 15 residues. As DNA, the CDR3 is TGTGCCAGCTCACCACCGAGCCCGGGAGTGACTGAAGCTTTCTTT. Translated, it gives CASSPPSPGVTEAFF. Full variable domain (missing parts from reference TRBV18 and TRBJ1-1): NAGVMQNPRHLVRRRGQEARLRCSPMKGHSHVYWYRQLPEEGLKFMVYLQKENIIDESGMPKERFSAEFPKEGPSILRIQQVVRGDSAAYFCASSPPSPGVTEAFFGQGTRLTVV.

This CDR3 reads CASSYYEGSTEAFF. CDR3 in DNA: TGTGCCAGCAGTTATTACGAGGGCTCAACTGAAGCTTTCTTT. The chain employs TRBV6-5 and TRBJ1-1; no firm D call. Per the germline V gene, CDR1 is MNHEY and CDR2 is SVGAGI. There are 14 residues in the CDR3. The germline V and J ends were trimmed by 3 bases and 5 bases, with 13 bases remaining between them.

This rearrangement joins TRBV7-2 to TRBJ2-4; D is unresolved. The V end was cut by 1 base, the J end by 3 bases, with 10 bases between. This CDR3 is built from 15 residues. Germline values: CDR1 SGHTA, CDR2 FQGNSA. CDR3 bases: TGTGCCAGCAGCTTAGATGTGGGCGGCAAAAACATTCAGTACTTC. It translates to CASSLDVGGKNIQYF.

J is TRBJ1-2 and V is TRBV10-1; no reliable D call. Per the germline V gene, CDR1 is WNHNN and CDR2 is SYGVQD (reference sequence). V dropped 7 bases and J dropped 4 bases, with 13 bases sitting between them. The CDR3 length is 13 residues. Written as DNA, the CDR3 is TGCGCCAGCAAGATCCGAAAGACCTATGGCTACACCTTC. It codes for CASKIRKTYGYTF.

V and J are TRBV5-1 and TRBJ2-2, with no clear D. CDR3 length equals 14 residues. V was cut by 2 bases and J by 2 bases, with 7 bases left in between. The germline V gene has CDR1 SGHRS and CDR2 YFSETQ. The DNA for the CDR3 is TGCGCCAGCAGCTTCTCACTAAACACCGGGGAGCTGTTTTTT. Translation: CASSFSLNTGELFF.

This rearrangement joins TRBV28 to TRBJ2-1, with D possibly matching TRBD1 (5 bases). Trimming cost V 6 bases and J 9 bases, with 12 bases left between them. The germline V gene has CDR1 MDHEN and CDR2 SYDVKM. The CDR3 length is 12 residues. The CDR3 spells CASSLTQGEQFF. The CDR3 DNA is TGTGCCAGCAGCCTTACCCAGGGTGAGCAGTTCTTC. Full variable domain (missing parts from reference TRBV28 and TRBJ2-1): DVKVTQSSRYLVKRTGEKVFLECVQDMDHENMFWYRQDPGLGLRLIYFSYDVKMKEKGDIPEGYSVSREKKERFSLILESASTNQTSMYLCASSLTQGEQFFGPGTRLTVL.

This chain links TRBV19 with TRBJ2-7, with unresolved D. This CDR3 contains 12 residues. The germline CDR1 and CDR2 sequences are LNHDA and SQIVND (reference sequence). The V end was cut by 4 bases, the J end by 2 bases, with 6 bases between. DNA for the CDR3: TGTGCCAGTAGTAAAGACCCCTACGAGCAGTACTTC. Protein product: CASSKDPYEQYF.

The gene calls are TRBV2 and TRBJ2-7; 9 bases are shared with TRBD1. After removal of 6 bases from V and 5 bases from J, the junction contained 8 bases not matched to a gene. Germline V gene data show CDR1 as SNHLY and CDR2 as FYNNEI. CDR3 size: 14 residues. The CDR3 sequence is CASRVDRGRHEQYF. CDR3 bases: TGTGCCAGCAGAGTGGACAGGGGTCGCCACGAGCAGTACTTC.

This clone occurred a few times. J is TRBJ1-5 and V is TRBV30; TRBD1 might be the D (6 bases). Per the germline V gene, CDR1 is GTSNPN and CDR2 is SVGIG (reference sequence). V lost 5 bases and J 1 base, leaving 6 bases between the germline ends. The CDR3 length is 12 residues. The DNA for the CDR3 is TGTGCCTGGGGACAGAGCAATCAGCCCCAGCATTTT. Protein product: CAWGQSNQPQHF. The variable domain in full, with the rest retrieved from reference TRBV30 and TRBJ1-5, is SQTIHQWPATLVQPVGSPLSLECTVEGTSNPNLYWYRQAAGRGLQLLFYSVGIGQISSEVPQNLSASRPQDRQFILSSKKLLLSDSGFYLCAWGQSNQPQHFGDGTRLSIL.

V usage is TRBV2 and J usage is TRBJ2-2; possible D gene TRBD2, 5 bases. The CDR3 contains 14 residues. V was cut by 7 bases and J by 2 bases, with 11 bases left in between. Germline V gives CDR1 SNHLY, CDR2 FYNNEI. The CDR3 nucleotides read TGTGCCAGCACCCGAGCGGTTAACACCGGGGAGCTGTTTTTT. It translates to CASTRAVNTGELFF.

The rearrangement joins TRBV5-1 to TRBJ1-5; the D gene is possibly TRBD1 (5 bases). Trimming pared 7 bases from V and 7 bases from J, leaving 21 bases between. The CDR3 loop spans 15 amino acids. The germline gives CDR1 SGHRS, CDR2 YFSETQ. As DNA, the CDR3 is TGCGCCAGCTCCCCCTCCTCAGGGAACCACCAGCCCCAGCATTTT. Amino acid sequence: CASSPSSGNHQPQHF.